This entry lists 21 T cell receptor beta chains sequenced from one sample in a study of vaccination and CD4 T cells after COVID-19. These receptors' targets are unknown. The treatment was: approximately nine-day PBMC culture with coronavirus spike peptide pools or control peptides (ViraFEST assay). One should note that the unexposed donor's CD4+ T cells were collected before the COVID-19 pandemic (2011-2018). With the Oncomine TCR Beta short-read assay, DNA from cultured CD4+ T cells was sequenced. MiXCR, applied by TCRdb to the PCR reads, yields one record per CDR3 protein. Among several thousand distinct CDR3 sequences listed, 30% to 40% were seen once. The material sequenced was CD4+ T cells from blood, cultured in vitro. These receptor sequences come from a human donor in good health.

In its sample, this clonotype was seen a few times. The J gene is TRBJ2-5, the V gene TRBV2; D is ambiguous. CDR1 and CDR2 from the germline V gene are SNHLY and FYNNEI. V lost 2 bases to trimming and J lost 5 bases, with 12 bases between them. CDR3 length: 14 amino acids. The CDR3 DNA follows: TGTGCCAGCAGTGAAAGGAGAACTAAGGAGACCCAGTACTTC. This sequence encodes CASSERRTKETQYF.

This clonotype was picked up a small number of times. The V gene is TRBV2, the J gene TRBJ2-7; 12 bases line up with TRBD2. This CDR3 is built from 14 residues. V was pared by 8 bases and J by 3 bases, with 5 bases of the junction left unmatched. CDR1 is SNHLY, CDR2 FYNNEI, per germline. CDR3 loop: CASLPTSGSYEQYF. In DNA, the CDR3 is TGTGCCAGCCTCCCGACTAGCGGGAGCTACGAGCAGTACTTC.

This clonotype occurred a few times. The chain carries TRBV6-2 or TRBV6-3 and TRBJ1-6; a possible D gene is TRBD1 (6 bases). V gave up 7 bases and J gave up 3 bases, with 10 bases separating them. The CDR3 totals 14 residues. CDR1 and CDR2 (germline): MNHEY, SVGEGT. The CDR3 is CASTQTGYNSPLHF. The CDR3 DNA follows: TGTGCCAGCACCCAGACAGGCTATAATTCACCCCTCCACTTT.

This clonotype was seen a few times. CDR3: CSARDPGLAGGGVQETQYF. CDR3 bases: TGCAGTGCTAGAGATCCGGGACTAGCGGGGGGCGGGGTCCAAGAGACCCAGTACTTC. V and J are TRBV20-1 and TRBJ2-5, with 15 bases aligning to TRBD2. Germline V gene data show CDR1 as DFQATT and CDR2 as SNEGSKA (reference sequence). The CDR3 spans 19 residues. With 0 bases clipped from V and 1 base from J, the junction kept 9 bases outside the gene matches.

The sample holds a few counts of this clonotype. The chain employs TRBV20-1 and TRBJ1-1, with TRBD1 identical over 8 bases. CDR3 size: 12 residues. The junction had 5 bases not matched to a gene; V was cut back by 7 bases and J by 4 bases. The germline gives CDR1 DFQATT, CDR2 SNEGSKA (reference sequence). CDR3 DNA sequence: TGCAGTGTTCCTACAGGGGGCACTGAAGCTTTCTTT. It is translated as CSVPTGGTEAFF.

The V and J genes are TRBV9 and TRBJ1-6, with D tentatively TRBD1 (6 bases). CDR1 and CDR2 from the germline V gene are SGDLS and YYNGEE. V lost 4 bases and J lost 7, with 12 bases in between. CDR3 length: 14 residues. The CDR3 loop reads CASSIGQWNSPLHF. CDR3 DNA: TGTGCCAGCAGCATCGGACAGTGGAATTCACCCCTCCACTTT. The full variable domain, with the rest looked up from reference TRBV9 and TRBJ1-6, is DSGVTQTPKHLITATGQRVTLRCSPRSGDLSVYWYQQSLDQGLQFLIQYYNGEERAKGNILERFSAQQFPDLHSELNLSSLELGDSALYFCASSIGQWNSPLHFGNGTRLTVT.

The CDR3: CSARSAVGLAGGTDTQYF. CDR3 sequence (DNA): TGCAGTGCTAGATCCGCGGTAGGACTAGCGGGAGGCACAGATACGCAGTATTTT. The chain combines TRBV20-1 with TRBJ2-3; TRBD2 aligns across 13 bases. The CDR3 contains 18 residues. In germline, CDR1 is DFQATT, CDR2 SNEGSKA (reference sequence). Germline trimming cut 2 bases from V and 1 base from J; bases unmatched to any gene: 9.

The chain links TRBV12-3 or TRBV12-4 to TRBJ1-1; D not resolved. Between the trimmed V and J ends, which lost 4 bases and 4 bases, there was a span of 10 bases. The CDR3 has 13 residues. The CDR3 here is CASSSWEGTEAFF. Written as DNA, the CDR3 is TGTGCCAGCAGTTCCTGGGAGGGCACTGAAGCTTTCTTT.

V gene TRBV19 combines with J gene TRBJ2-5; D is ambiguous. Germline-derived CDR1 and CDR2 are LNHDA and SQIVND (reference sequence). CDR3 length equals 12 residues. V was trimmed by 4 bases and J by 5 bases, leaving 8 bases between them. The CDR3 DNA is TGTGCCAGTAGTACCATCGGTGAGACCCAGTACTTC. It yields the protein CASSTIGETQYF.

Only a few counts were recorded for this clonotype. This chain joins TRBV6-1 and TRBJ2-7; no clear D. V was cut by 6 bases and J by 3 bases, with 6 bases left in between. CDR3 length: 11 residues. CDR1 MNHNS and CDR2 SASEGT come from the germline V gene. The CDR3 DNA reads TGTGCCAGCAGAGGTTACTACGAGCAGTACTTC. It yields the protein CASRGYYEQYF.

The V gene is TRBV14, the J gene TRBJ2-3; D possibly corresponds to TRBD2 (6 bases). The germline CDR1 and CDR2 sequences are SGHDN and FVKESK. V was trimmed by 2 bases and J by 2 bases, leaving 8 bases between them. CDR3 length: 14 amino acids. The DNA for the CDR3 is TGTGCCAGCAGCCAAAGGGACTTCACAGATACGCAGTATTTT. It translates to CASSQRDFTDTQYF.

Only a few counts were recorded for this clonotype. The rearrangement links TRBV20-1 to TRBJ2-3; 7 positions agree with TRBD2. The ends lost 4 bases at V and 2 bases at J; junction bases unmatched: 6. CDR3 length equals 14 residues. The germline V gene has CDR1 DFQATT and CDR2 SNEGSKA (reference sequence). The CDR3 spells CSATRDYPTDTQYF. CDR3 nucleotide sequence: TGCAGTGCTACCCGGGACTACCCCACAGATACGCAGTATTTT.

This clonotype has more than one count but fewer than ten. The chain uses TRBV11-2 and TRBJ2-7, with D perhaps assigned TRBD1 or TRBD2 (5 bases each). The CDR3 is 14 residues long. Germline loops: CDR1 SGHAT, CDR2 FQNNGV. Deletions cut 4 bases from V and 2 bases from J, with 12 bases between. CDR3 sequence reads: CASSWGTVTYEQYF. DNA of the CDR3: TGTGCCAGCAGCTGGGGGACGGTTACCTACGAGCAGTACTTC.

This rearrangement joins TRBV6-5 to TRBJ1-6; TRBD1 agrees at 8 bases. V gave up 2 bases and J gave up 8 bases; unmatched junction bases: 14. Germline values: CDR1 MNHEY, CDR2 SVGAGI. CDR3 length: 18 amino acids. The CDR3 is CASSYLKIGQGAYSPLHF. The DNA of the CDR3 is TGTGCCAGCAGTTACCTAAAAATTGGACAGGGCGCTTATTCACCCCTCCACTTT.

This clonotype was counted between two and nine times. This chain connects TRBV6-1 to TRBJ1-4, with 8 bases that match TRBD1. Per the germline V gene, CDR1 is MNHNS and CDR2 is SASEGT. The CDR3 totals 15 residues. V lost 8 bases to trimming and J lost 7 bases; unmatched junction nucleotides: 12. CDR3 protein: CASSPTQGAGEKLFF. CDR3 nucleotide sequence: TGTGCCAGCTCACCCACTCAGGGGGCAGGTGAAAAACTGTTTTTT.

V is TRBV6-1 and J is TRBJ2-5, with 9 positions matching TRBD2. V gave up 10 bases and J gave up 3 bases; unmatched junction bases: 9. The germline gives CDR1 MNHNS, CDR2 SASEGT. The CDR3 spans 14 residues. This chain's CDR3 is CATVSGGSEETQYF. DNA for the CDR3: TGTGCCACCGTTAGCGGGGGATCGGAAGAGACCCAGTACTTC.

CDR3 nucleotide sequence: TGTGCCAGCAGTCAAACCGGGAGGGGACAAGGCTACACCTTC. Translation: CASSQTGRGQGYTF. The J gene is TRBJ1-2, the V gene TRBV27; possibly TRBD1 for D (6 bases). V lost 5 bases to trimming and J lost 8 bases, with 18 bases between them. The CDR3 runs to 14 residues. CDR1 and CDR2 (germline): MNHEY, SMNVEV (reference sequence).

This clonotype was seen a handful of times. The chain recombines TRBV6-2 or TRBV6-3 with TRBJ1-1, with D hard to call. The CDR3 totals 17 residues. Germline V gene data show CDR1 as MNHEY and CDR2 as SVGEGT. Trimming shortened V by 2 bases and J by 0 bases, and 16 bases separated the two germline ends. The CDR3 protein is CASSYDHQAGMNTEAFF. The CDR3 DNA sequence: TGTGCCAGCAGTTACGATCACCAGGCCGGAATGAACACTGAAGCTTTCTTT.

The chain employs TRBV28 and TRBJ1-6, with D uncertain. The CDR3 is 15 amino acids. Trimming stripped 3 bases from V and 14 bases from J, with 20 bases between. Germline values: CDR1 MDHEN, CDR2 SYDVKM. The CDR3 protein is CASSFPWNGLRSLHF. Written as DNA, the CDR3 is TGTGCCAGCAGTTTCCCCTGGAATGGGCTCCGGTCCCTCCACTTT.

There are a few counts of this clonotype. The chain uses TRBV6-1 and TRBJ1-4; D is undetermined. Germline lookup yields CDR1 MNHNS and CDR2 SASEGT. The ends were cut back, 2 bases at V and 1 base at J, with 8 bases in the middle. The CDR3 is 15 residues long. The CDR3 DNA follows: TGTGCCAGCAGTGAAACAACTGGAACTAATGAAAAACTGTTTTTT. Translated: CASSETTGTNEKLFF.

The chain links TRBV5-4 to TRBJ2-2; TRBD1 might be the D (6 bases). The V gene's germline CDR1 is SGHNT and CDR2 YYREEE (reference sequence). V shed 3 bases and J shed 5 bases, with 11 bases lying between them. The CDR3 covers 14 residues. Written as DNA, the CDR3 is TGTGCCAGCAGCTACCGGGACACAACCGGGGAGCTGTTTTTT. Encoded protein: CASSYRDTTGELFF. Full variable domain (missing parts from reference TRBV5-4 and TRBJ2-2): ETGVTQSPTHLIKTRGQQVTLRCSSQSGHNTVSWYQQALGQGPQFIFQYYREEENGRGNFPPRFSGLQFPNYSSELNVNALELDDSALYLCASSYRDTTGELFFGEGSRLTVL.